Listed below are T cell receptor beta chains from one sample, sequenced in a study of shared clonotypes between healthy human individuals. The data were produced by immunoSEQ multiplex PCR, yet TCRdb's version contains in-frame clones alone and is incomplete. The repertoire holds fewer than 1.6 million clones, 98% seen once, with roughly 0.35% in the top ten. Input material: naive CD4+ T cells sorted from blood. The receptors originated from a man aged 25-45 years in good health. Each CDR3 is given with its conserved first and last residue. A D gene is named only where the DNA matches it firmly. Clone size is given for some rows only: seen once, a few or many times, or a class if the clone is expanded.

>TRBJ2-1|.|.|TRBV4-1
CASSHESLGSYNEQFF
TGCGCCAGCAGCCATGAGTCCCTGGGCTCCTACAATGAGCAGTTCTTC
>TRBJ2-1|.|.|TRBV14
CASARDIASNEQFF
TGTGCCAGCGCGCGGGACATAGCGAGCAATGAGCAGTTCTTC
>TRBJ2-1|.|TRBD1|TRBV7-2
CASSLGWDRGNNEQFF
TGTGCCAGCAGCTTAGGTTGGGACAGGGGTAATAATGAGCAGTTCTTC
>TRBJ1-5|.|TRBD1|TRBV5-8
CASSLEGAGDNQPQHF
TGTGCCAGCAGCTTGGAGGGGGCGGGGGACAATCAGCCCCAGCATTTT
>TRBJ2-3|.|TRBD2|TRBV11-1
CASSLGTSGYTDTQYF
TGTGCCAGCAGCTTAGGGACTAGCGGATACACAGATACGCAGTATTTT
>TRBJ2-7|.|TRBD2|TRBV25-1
CASSAPGASGRQEQYF
TGTGCCAGCAGTGCCCCCGGGGCTAGCGGGAGACAGGAGCAGTACTTC
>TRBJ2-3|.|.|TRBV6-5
CASRRGSTDTQYF
TGTGCCAGTCGAAGGGGGAGCACAGATACGCAGTATTTT
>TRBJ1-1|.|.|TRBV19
CASSSSMNTEAFF
TGTGCCAGTAGTTCCAGCATGAACACTGAAGCTTTCTTT
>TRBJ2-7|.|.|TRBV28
CASSLGTASPILTYEQYF
TGTGCCAGCAGTTTAGGCACGGCTAGTCCCATACTTACCTACGAGCAGTACTTC
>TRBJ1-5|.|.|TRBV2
CASRETRGGDQPQHF
TGTGCCAGCCGAGAGACGAGGGGAGGGGATCAGCCCCAGCATTTT
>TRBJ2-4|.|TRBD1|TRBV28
CASSRTGAFSIQYF
TGTGCCAGCAGTAGGACAGGGGCTTTTAGCATTCAGTACTTC
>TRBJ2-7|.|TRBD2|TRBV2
CASSPLRGSYEQYF
TGTGCCAGCAGCCCTCTCCGCGGGAGCTACGAGCAGTACTTC
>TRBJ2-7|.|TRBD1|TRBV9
CASSVGAGQGIHEQYF
TGTGCCAGCAGCGTAGGGGCGGGACAGGGGATTCACGAGCAGTACTTC
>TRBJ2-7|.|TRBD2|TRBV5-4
CASSLVGTRASYEQYF
TGTGCCAGCAGCTTGGTCGGGACTAGGGCCAGCTACGAGCAGTACTTC
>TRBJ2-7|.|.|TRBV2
CASSVGLSSYEQYF
TGTGCCAGCAGTGTAGGACTTAGCTCCTACGAGCAGTACTTC
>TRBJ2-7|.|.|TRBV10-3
CAISESIRVLSGYEQYF
TGTGCCATCAGTGAGTCGATTCGGGTCCTCTCGGGGTACGAGCAGTACTTC
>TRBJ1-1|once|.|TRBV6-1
CAAGEYTEAFF
TGTGCCGCGGGGGAATACACTGAAGCTTTCTTT
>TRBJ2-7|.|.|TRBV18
CASSSIYEQYF
TGTGCCAGCTCATCAATCTACGAGCAGTACTTC
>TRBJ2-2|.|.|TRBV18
CASSPTTRFANTGELFF
TGTGCCAGCTCTCCTACTACACGGTTCGCGAACACCGGGGAGCTGTTTTTT
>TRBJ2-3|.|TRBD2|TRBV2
CASSEGGTSTQYF
TGTGCCAGCAGTGAGGGCGGGACTAGCACGCAGTATTTT
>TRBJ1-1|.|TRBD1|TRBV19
CASRGQGVTEAFF
TGTGCCAGTAGGGGACAGGGGGTCACTGAAGCTTTCTTT
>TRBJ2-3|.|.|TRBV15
CATSRDFSAMSTDTQYF
TGTGCCACCAGCAGAGATTTCAGCGCCATGAGCACAGATACGCAGTATTTT
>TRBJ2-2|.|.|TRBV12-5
CASGLVRQGGTGELFF
TGTGCTAGTGGTTTGGTACGGCAGGGAGGCACCGGGGAGCTGTTTTTT
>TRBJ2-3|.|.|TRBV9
CASSVYWGFTDTQYF
TGTGCCAGCAGCGTCTATTGGGGGTTCACAGATACGCAGTATTTT
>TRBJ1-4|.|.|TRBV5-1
CASSLGTQDSEKLFF
TGCGCCAGCAGCTTAGGGACCCAGGATTCTGAAAAACTGTTTTTT
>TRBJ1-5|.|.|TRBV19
CASTTYVEGQPQHF
TGTGCCAGTACTACGTATGTAGAGGGTCAGCCCCAGCATTTT
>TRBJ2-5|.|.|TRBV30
CAWSGGETQYF
TGTGCCTGGAGTGGAGGAGAGACCCAGTACTTC